This T cell receptor beta chain originates from a study of T cell repertoires in cytomegalovirus infection. Looking at the study overall: Alongside well-studied HLA-B-restricted CMV epitopes, recently identified HLA-C-restricted CMV epitopes were also used. Indications of both CMV infection and matching HLA type were provided by public TCR beta signatures.

Whole-study findings and limits: HLA-C-restricted CMV-specific TCR beta clonotypes prevailed in the ex vivo response. Cumulated frequencies of public TCR beta families served to identify carriers of CMV plus the relevant HLA.

For this clonotype: Antigen unknown.

TCRdb re-called the reads with MiXCR, one entry per CDR3 protein. The data hold approximately 770,000 distinct CDR3 sequences, with around 29% observed a single time. The CDR3 has 16 residues. In germline, CDR1 is SGHDN, CDR2 FVKESK. V was cut by 0 bases and J by 2 bases, with 14 bases left in between. The sample consisted of cultured CD8+ T cells from PBMCs, taken from culture after CMV antigen stimulation. V usage is TRBV14 and J usage is TRBJ2-7; perhaps TRBD2 as D (6 bases). This sequence was found in a human donor in good health (CMV status not recorded). Some clones in this sample may be carry-over from other donors' samples. Here the CDR3 DNA reads TGTGCCAGCAGCCAAGACTCCGGCAGGGAGGCCTACGAGCAGTACTTC. It translates to CASSQDSGREAYEQYF. The whole variable domain, remainder taken from reference TRBV14 and TRBJ2-7, is EAGVTQFPSHSVIEKGQTVTLRCDPISGHDNLYWYRRVMGKEIKFLLHFVKESKQDESGMPNNRFLAERTGGTYSTLKVQPAELEDSGVYFCASSQDSGREAYEQYFGPGTRLTVT.